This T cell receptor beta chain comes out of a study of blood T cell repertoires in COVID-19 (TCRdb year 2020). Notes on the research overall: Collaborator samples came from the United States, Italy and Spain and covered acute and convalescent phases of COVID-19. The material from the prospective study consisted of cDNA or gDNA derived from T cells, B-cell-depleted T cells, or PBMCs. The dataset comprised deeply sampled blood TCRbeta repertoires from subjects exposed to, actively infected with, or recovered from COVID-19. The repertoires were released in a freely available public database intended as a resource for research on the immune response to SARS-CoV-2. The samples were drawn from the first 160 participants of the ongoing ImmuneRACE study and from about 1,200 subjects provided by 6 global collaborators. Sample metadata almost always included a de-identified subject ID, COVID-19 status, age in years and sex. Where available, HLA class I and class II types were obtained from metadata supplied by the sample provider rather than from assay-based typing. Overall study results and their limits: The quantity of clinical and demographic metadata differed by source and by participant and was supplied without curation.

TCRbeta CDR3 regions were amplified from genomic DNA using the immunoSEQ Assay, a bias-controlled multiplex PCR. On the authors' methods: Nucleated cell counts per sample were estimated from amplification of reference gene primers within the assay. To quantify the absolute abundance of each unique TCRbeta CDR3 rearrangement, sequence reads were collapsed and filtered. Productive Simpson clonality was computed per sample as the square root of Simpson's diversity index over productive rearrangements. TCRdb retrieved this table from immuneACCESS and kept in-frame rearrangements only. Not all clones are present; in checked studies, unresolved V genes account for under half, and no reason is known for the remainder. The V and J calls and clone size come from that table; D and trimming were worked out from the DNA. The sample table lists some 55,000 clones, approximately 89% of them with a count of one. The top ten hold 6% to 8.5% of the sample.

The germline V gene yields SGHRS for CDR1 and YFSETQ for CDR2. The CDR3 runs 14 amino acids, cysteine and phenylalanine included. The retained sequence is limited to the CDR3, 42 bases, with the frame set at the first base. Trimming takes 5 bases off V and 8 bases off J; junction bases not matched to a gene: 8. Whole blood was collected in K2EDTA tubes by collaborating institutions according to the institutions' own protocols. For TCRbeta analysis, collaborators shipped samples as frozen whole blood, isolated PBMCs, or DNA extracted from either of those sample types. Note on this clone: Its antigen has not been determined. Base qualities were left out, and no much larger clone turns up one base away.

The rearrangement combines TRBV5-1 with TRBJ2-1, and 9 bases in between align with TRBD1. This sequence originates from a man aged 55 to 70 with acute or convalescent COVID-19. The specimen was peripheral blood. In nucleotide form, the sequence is TGCGCCAGCAGTAGGACAGGGGACTGGGATGAGCAGTTCTTC. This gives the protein CASSRTGDWDEQFF.